This T cell receptor (beta chain) was recovered during a study of breast tumors, draining lymph nodes, adjacent tissues. Points from the study as a whole: The lymph node origin of tumor T cells was framed as consistent with a hypothesis, not demonstrated. Compared with lymph nodes, tumors were less diverse; compared with nontumor tissue, more. Luminal-like breast cancer showed significantly higher tumor–nontumor repertoire similarity than basal-like.

TCRdb called the multiplex PCR reads again in MiXCR, with one record for every CDR3 protein. The top ten hold roughly 1.2% of the sample, which has some 100,000 distinct CDR3 sequences, 21% seen once. The lymph nodes were axillary draining lymph nodes from breast cancer patients. This clonotype occurred many times. What it recognizes is unknown. CDR3 size: 17 residues. Germline values: CDR1 SGHDN, CDR2 FVKESK. The junction had 12 bases not matched to a gene; V was cut back by 1 base and J by 6 bases. The V and J genes are TRBV14 and TRBJ2-1, with TRBD1 matching over 7 bases. Input material: axillary lymph node tissue. The clonotype originates from a female donor with breast cancer. Some clones in this sample may be carry-over from other donors' samples. Here the CDR3 DNA reads TGTGCCAGCAGCCAAGTATCCCAGGACAGGCGATTCAATGAGCAGTTCTTC. It codes for CASSQVSQDRRFNEQFF.